Presented here are 9 T cell receptor beta chains from one specimen sequenced in a study of OX40 agonist ivuxolimab in advanced cancers. Assay used: immunoSEQ multiplex PCR; TCRdb lists only in-frame clones, some missing. The repertoire holds 65,000 to 100,000 clones, about 94% seen once, with around a tenth in the top ten. This material consisted of CD4+ or CD8+ T cells sorted from blood, taken in a trial of the OX40 agonist ivuxolimab. These TCRs come from an adult with an advanced solid tumor such as melanoma, head and neck, liver or kidney cancer.

The chain joins TRBV28 to TRBJ2-1; D uncertain. V dropped 6 bases and J dropped 12 bases, with 15 bases sitting between them. This CDR3 is built from 12 residues. The germline gives CDR1 MDHEN, CDR2 SYDVKM. DNA of the CDR3: TGTGCCAGCAGCCATGACTGGACGCCGCAGTTCTTC. Amino acids: CASSHDWTPQFF.

CDR3 sequence: CASSLDSPAYAFF. The CDR3 region has the DNA TGCGCCAGCAGCTTGGATTCCCCCGCCTACGCGTTCTTC. This chain joins TRBV5-1 and TRBJ2-1; unclear D gene. Per the germline V gene, CDR1 is SGHRS and CDR2 is YFSETQ. The CDR3 loop spans 13 amino acids. V lost 0 bases and J lost 15, with 16 bases in between. Full variable domain (outside the CDR3, taken from reference TRBV5-1 and TRBJ2-1): KAGVTQTPRYLIKTRGQQVTLSCSPISGHRSVSWYQQTPGQGLQFLFEYFSETQRNKGNFPGRFSGRQFSNSRSEMNVSTLELGDSALYLCASSLDSPAYAFFGPGTRLTVL.

This sequence joins TRBV5-1 and TRBJ2-7; TRBD1 is a possible D gene (5 bases). Trimming took off 3 bases at V and 3 bases at J, with 13 bases between the two ends. The CDR3 covers 14 residues. Germline CDR1 is SGHRS and CDR2 is YFSETQ. In DNA, the CDR3 is TGCGCCAGCAGCTGGTCCGACAGATACTACGAGCAGTACTTC. Translated, it gives CASSWSDRYYEQYF.

This clone was seen once. The CDR3 loop reads CASSTTGGPYNEQFF. CDR3 nucleotide sequence: TGTGCCAGCTCCACGACCGGGGGGCCCTACAATGAGCAGTTCTTC. The genes are TRBV18 and TRBJ2-1; D possibly corresponds to TRBD2 (7 bases). The CDR3 is made up of 15 amino acids. CDR1 KGHSH and CDR2 LQKENI come from the germline V gene. With 6 bases removed from V and 2 bases from J, the gap between germline ends came to 14 bases.

The genes are TRBV7-8 and TRBJ1-3; maybe TRBD1 (5 bases). V lost 2 bases, J lost 2 bases, and 10 bases lay in between. There are 15 residues in the CDR3. Per the germline V gene, CDR1 is SGHVS and CDR2 is FQNEAQ. CDR3 bases: TGTGCCAGCAGCTTAAGTCCAGGGCCTGGAAACACCATATATTTT. It encodes CASSLSPGPGNTIYF.

For the CDR3, the DNA is TGTGCCAGCAGCTCCCAACCCCAGGGGACGGGCACAGATACGCAGTATTTT. Translation gives CASSSQPQGTGTDTQYF. This chain links TRBV5-6 with TRBJ2-3; possibly TRBD1 for D (6 bases). The germline CDR1 and CDR2 sequences are SGHDT and YYEEEE. The CDR3 length is 17 residues. Trimming cost V 3 bases and J 1 base, with 18 bases left between them.

The V gene is TRBV11-2, the J gene TRBJ2-4; a possible D gene is TRBD2 (6 bases). Trimming shortened V by 0 bases and J by 6 bases, and 9 bases separated the two germline ends. Germline V gene data show CDR1 as SGHAT and CDR2 as FQNNGV. The CDR3 runs to 14 residues. CDR3 loop: CASSLEAGGNIQYF. DNA of the CDR3: TGTGCCAGCAGCTTAGAAGCGGGTGGAAACATTCAGTACTTC.

A remark on this clone: At the DNA level, this CDR3 is encoded by other sequences in the same sample as well. This chain connects TRBV27 to TRBJ2-1; D ambiguous. Germline V gene sequence: CDR1 MNHEY, CDR2 SMNVEV (reference sequence). Trimming took off 0 bases at V and 4 bases at J, with 4 bases between the two ends. The CDR3 is made up of 13 amino acids. CDR3 DNA: TGTGCCAGCAGTTTATCGCCGTACAATGAGCAGTTCTTC. Amino acids: CASSLSPYNEQFF.

The genes are TRBV7-8 and TRBJ2-5, with D possibly TRBD2 on 5 matching bases. The CDR3 is 15 amino acids. Per the germline V gene, CDR1 is SGHVS and CDR2 is FQNEAQ. V was trimmed by 0 bases and J by 5 bases, leaving 13 bases between them. The CDR3 loop is CASSLALGWEETQYF. CDR3 sequence (DNA): TGTGCCAGCAGCTTAGCGTTAGGCTGGGAGGAGACCCAGTACTTC.